Each of the 8 T cell receptor beta chains below was sequenced from the same sample in a study of neurological immune-mediated disorders. TCRdb re-called the 5' RACE reads through MiXCR, storing one row per CDR3 protein. The table shows about 60,000 distinct CDR3 sequences, with 8.5% to 10% occurring only once. Time point reported: longitudinal time-point 2. Sequencing was performed on PBMCs. These receptors were obtained from a man aged 25-45 years in good health.

This clonotype was counted many times. The V and J genes are TRBV7-2 and TRBJ2-3; no clear D. V lost 1 base and J lost 11, with 10 bases in between. There are 12 residues in the CDR3. From germline, CDR1 is SGHTA and CDR2 FQGNSA. The CDR3 DNA reads as TGTGCCAGCAGCTTAGTGGAGAGGAAGCAGTATTTT. It translates to CASSLVERKQYF.

This clonotype was recorded at least ten times. The rearrangement uses TRBV29-1 and TRBJ2-3, with 12 nucleotides matching TRBD2. Germline CDR1 and CDR2: SQVTM and ANQGSEA. Unmatched junction bases numbered 7, after V lost 3 bases and J lost 3 bases. The CDR3 loop spans 16 amino acids. Here the CDR3 reads CSVDPGLAGGTDTQYF. CDR3 coding DNA: TGCAGCGTTGACCCGGGGCTAGCGGGAGGGACAGATACGCAGTATTTT.

The sample holds a few counts of this clonotype. The V and J genes are TRBV10-3 and TRBJ2-1; 8 nucleotides agree with TRBD2. Losses at the gene ends were 4 bases for V and 4 bases for J; bases not matched to a gene: 15. This CDR3 is 18 amino acids long. CDR1 and CDR2 (germline): ENHRY, SYGVKD. CDR3 DNA sequence: TGTGCCATCAGTGGCCCGGATACGGGACTAGAGAATTACAATGAGCAGTTCTTC. As protein: CAISGPDTGLENYNEQFF.

Ten or more counts support this clonotype. The chain links TRBV28 to TRBJ2-2; D unresolved. The CDR3 sequence is 14 residues long. The V gene's germline CDR1 is MDHEN and CDR2 SYDVKM. With 8 bases removed from V and 2 bases from J, the gap between germline ends came to 12 bases. CDR3 region: CASYGWGNTGELFF. The CDR3 DNA follows: TGTGCCAGCTACGGGTGGGGAAACACCGGGGAGCTGTTTTTT.

This clonotype was detected ten times or more. V is TRBV21-1 and J is TRBJ2-5; the listed D gene, TRBD1, was not tested against the DNA. TRBV21-1 counts as a pseudogene. The CDR3 loop spans 10 amino acids. Here the CDR3 DNA reads TGTGCCAGCAGTCAGGGGACCCAGTACTTC. It is translated as CASSQGTQYF.

The chain uses TRBV6-5 and TRBJ2-3; a weak D match, TRBD1 (6 bases). This CDR3 spans 15 amino acids. Germline CDR1 MNHEY, CDR2 SVGAGI. With 7 bases removed from V and 7 bases from J, the gap between germline ends came to 21 bases. Written as DNA, the CDR3 is TGTGCCAGCACCCATGGGGCAGGGGCAGCATATACGCAGTATTTT. Protein: CASTHGAGAAYTQYF.

This clonotype occurred many times. The chain recombines TRBV29-1 with TRBJ2-5, with no clear D. V was pared by 6 bases and J by 4 bases, with 21 bases between. Germline CDR1 is SQVTM and CDR2 is ANQGSEA. This CDR3 comprises 15 residues. The CDR3 spells CSVGHPPEWGETQYF. As DNA, the CDR3 is TGCAGCGTCGGGCACCCGCCGGAATGGGGAGAGACCCAGTACTTC.

This clonotype was counted many times. The chain combines TRBV28 with TRBJ2-3; 9 positions match TRBD2. This CDR3 has 15 amino acids. Looked up from germline, CDR1 is MDHEN and CDR2 is SYDVKM. V lost 3 bases to trimming and J lost 4 bases; unmatched junction nucleotides: 5. Written as DNA, the CDR3 is TGTGCCAGCAGTTTCAGGGCGGGAGGGGCAGATACGCAGTATTTT. The encoded protein is CASSFRAGGADTQYF.